The source of this T cell receptor (beta chain) is a study of PD-L1 blockade in urothelial cancer. Study overall: Patients, treated from 2014 onward, received atezolizumab 1,200 mg intravenously every 3 weeks. In the patient group, about 90% of the roughly 29 were males with bladder-origin urothelial cancer.

Germline V CDR1 and CDR2: MDHEN, SYDVKM. CDR3 length: 17 residues. Trimming removed 4 bases from V and 5 bases from J; junction bases left unmatched: 6. Clones were sequenced by immunoSEQ multiplex PCR, and TCRdb holds only the in-frame ones, with some missing. The sample has about 120,000 clones, 85% to 90% seen once. Time point defined: peripheral blood 6 weeks after treatment start. Locally advanced or metastatic urothelial carcinoma was present in patients. Each patient gave between 1 and 8 samples, pretreatment and on-treatment. The chain employs TRBV28 and TRBJ2-1; 15 bases fit TRBD2. The source material was PBMCs, sampled around atezolizumab (anti-PD-L1) treatment. The receptor was isolated from a man in his fifties or sixties with urothelial cancer. CDR3 bases: TGTGCCAGCAGTTCGGGACTAGCGGGGGGTCGCCACAATGAGCAGTTCTTC. It encodes CASSSGLAGGRHNEQFF.